Below, 14 T cell receptor beta chains from the same sample are listed, as sequenced in a study of siplizumab effects on memory and regulatory T cells. Repertoires were generated with immunoSEQ multiplex PCR, while TCRdb's copy carries only in-frame clones and drops some. The sample contains more than 95,000 clones, roughly 93% of which appear only once. Sequences were obtained from Tregs sorted from blood. These receptors were obtained from a human donor in good health.

The rearrangement uses TRBV5-1 and TRBJ2-5; D uncertain. The CDR3 covers 14 residues. With 1 base removed from V and 2 bases from J, the gap between germline ends came to 9 bases. Germline V CDR1 and CDR2: SGHRS, YFSETQ. The chain's CDR3 is CASSLNGVQETQYF. CDR3 sequence (DNA): TGCGCCAGCAGCTTGAATGGAGTTCAAGAGACCCAGTACTTC.

The CDR3 sequence: CASSWGRAGANVLTF. The DNA of the CDR3 is TGTGCCAGTAGTTGGGGGCGCGCTGGGGCCAACGTCCTGACTTTC. The chain couples TRBV19 to TRBJ2-6; tentatively, D is TRBD1 (6 bases). The V gene's germline CDR1 is LNHDA and CDR2 SQIVND (reference sequence). The V end was cut by 5 bases, the J end by 2 bases, with 10 bases between. This CDR3 region has 15 residues.

The chain uses TRBV13 and TRBJ2-1; 7 nucleotides agree with TRBD2. This CDR3 comprises 14 residues. Germline V gene data show CDR1 as PRHDT and CDR2 as FYEKMQ (reference sequence). The junction had 5 bases not matched to a gene; V was cut back by 4 bases and J by 5 bases. CDR3 bases: TGTGCCAGCAGCTCCGGGACTACAAACAATGAGCAGTTCTTC. Its translation: CASSSGTTNNEQFF.

V is TRBV19 and J is TRBJ2-7, with D possibly being TRBD1 (6 bases). Per the germline V gene, CDR1 is LNHDA and CDR2 is SQIVND (reference sequence). The CDR3 has 14 residues. The germline V and J ends were trimmed by 3 bases and 3 bases, with 12 bases remaining between them. CDR3 sequence (DNA): TGTGCCAGTAGTATTGGGGGACACCTCTACGAGCAGTACTTC. Translation gives CASSIGGHLYEQYF.

The chain links TRBV30 to TRBJ2-7; TRBD1 matches at 9 bases. In germline, CDR1 is GTSNPN, CDR2 SVGIG (reference sequence). V lost 5 bases and J lost 4; bases outside the gene matches: 6. The CDR3 covers 13 residues. DNA for the CDR3: TGTGCCTGGTGCACGGGACAGGGATACGAGCAGTACTTC. Its protein is CAWCTGQGYEQYF.

The chain has TRBV4-2 and TRBJ1-5; no clear D gene. The V and J ends lost 1 base and 0 bases respectively, with 13 bases between them. The CDR3 spans 17 residues. CDR1 and CDR2 (germline): LGHNA, YNFKEQ. CDR3 amino acids: CASSQVIQTYSNQPQHF. The CDR3 bases are TGTGCCAGCAGCCAAGTTATCCAGACTTATAGCAATCAGCCCCAGCATTTT.

The chain combines TRBV2 with TRBJ1-1; 11 bases map to TRBD1. Germline CDR1 reads SNHLY; CDR2 reads FYNNEI. Trimming at V came to 4 bases and at J to 1 base, leaving 5 bases not matched to a gene. The CDR3 contains 16 residues. The CDR3, as DNA: TGTGCCAGCAGTGCCCGGGACAGGGGGTGGAACACTGAAGCTTTCTTT. Translated, it gives CASSARDRGWNTEAFF.

The chain joins TRBV5-4 to TRBJ2-5; the D gene could be TRBD1 or TRBD2 (6 bases each). CDR1 and CDR2 (germline): SGHNT, YYREEE (reference sequence). The germline V and J ends were trimmed by 0 bases and 1 base, with 19 bases remaining between them. CDR3 length: 18 residues. CDR3 in amino acids: CASSLGGGMGGSQETQYF. CDR3 DNA: TGTGCCAGCAGCTTGGGTGGTGGGATGGGGGGCAGCCAAGAGACCCAGTACTTC.

This chain joins TRBV27 and TRBJ2-5; D is perhaps TRBD1 (6 bases). This CDR3 spans 16 amino acids. Germline CDR1 reads MNHEY; CDR2 reads SMNVEV (reference sequence). V was clipped by 6 bases and J by 2 bases, with 19 bases between them. The CDR3 DNA is TGTGCCAGCAGGCATCGCACGACGGACAGACAAGAGACCCAGTACTTC. As protein: CASRHRTTDRQETQYF.

The chain is built from TRBV30 and TRBJ1-1, with D unclear. This CDR3 has 15 amino acids. Trimming cost V 2 bases and J 6 bases, with 19 bases left between them. The germline V gene encodes CDR1 GTSNPN and CDR2 SVGIG (reference sequence). The DNA of the CDR3 is TGTGCCTGGAGTAAGGAGATCTGGGAGGTGCCTGAAGCTTTCTTT. Protein product: CAWSKEIWEVPEAFF.

This clone was observed once. The genes are TRBV30 and TRBJ2-1; 11 bases map to TRBD2. The CDR3 is made up of 15 amino acids. J was trimmed by 3 bases and V by 5 bases; bases with no gene match: 6. Germline V gene lookup returns CDR1 GTSNPN and CDR2 SVGIG (reference sequence). In DNA form, the CDR3 reads TGTGCCTGGGGTTCCGGGACTAGCGGCTACAATGAGCAGTTCTTC. It translates to CAWGSGTSGYNEQFF.

V is TRBV20-1 and J is TRBJ2-5, with no clear D. The CDR3 totals 11 residues. Trimming stripped 3 bases from V and 5 bases from J, with 7 bases between. Germline V gene lookup returns CDR1 DFQATT and CDR2 SNEGSKA (reference sequence). This CDR3 reads CSASSRETQYF. DNA for the CDR3: TGCAGTGCTAGTTCGAGGGAGACCCAGTACTTC.

V usage is TRBV5-1 and J usage is TRBJ2-1; D is ambiguous. With 0 bases removed from V and 0 bases from J, the gap between germline ends came to 10 bases. Germline-derived CDR1 and CDR2 are SGHRS and YFSETQ. CDR3 length equals 16 residues. In nucleotides, the CDR3 is TGCGCCAGCAGCTTGGCAGGCCAGAGCTCCTACAATGAGCAGTTCTTC. The encoded protein is CASSLAGQSSYNEQFF.

This chain joins TRBV18 and TRBJ1-2; D is unresolved. The ends were cut back, 1 base at V and 6 bases at J, with 21 bases in the middle. Germline CDR1 and CDR2: KGHSH and LQKENI. The CDR3 sequence is 17 residues long. CDR3 bases: TGTGCCAGCTCACCACAGTCGGTAACCGTTAGCTCCCATGGCTACACCTTC. It encodes CASSPQSVTVSSHGYTF.